The 21 T cell receptor beta chains in this list originate from one sample, sequenced in a study of T-cell memory formation after mild COVID-19. MiXCR, run by TCRdb on the 5' RACE reads, gives a single entry per CDR3 protein. The sample holds some 82,000 distinct CDR3 sequences, roughly 12% seen once. What was sequenced was PBMCs or a T cell subset sorted from them (not recorded which). The receptors were sampled from a man between 18 and 35 years old who had mild COVID-19 (a few samples of this study predate the infection). Cell type and time point are not known.

Written as DNA, the CDR3 is TGTGCCAGCAGGGGGCACGGGGGAGGGCAGCCCCAGCATTTT. The encoded protein is CASRGHGGGQPQHF. This rearrangement joins TRBV6-5 to TRBJ1-5, with a possible D match to TRBD1 (5 bases). This CDR3 comprises 14 residues. Trimming cost V 6 bases and J 7 bases, with 16 bases left between them. In germline, CDR1 is MNHEY, CDR2 SVGAGI.

Only a few counts were recorded for this clonotype. The V gene is TRBV6-2 or TRBV6-3, the J gene TRBJ1-1, with D unresolved. CDR1 and CDR2 from the germline V gene are MNHEY and SVGEGT. Trimming took off 7 bases at V and 1 base at J, with 13 bases between the two ends. The CDR3 has 14 amino acids. The CDR3 nucleotides read TGTGCCAGCATCACAACCTGGGGGAACACTGAAGCTTTCTTT. Translating gives CASITTWGNTEAFF.

The sample holds a few counts of this clonotype. The chain couples TRBV4-1 to TRBJ2-7; D is unresolved. This CDR3 is built from 15 residues. V was shortened by 0 bases and J by 1 base, with 10 bases between the two germline ends. CDR1 and CDR2 (germline): MGHRA, YSYEKL. The CDR3, as DNA: TGCGCCAGCAGCCAAGACACGACCCCTTCCTACGAGCAGTACGTC. This translates into CASSQDTTPSYEQYV.

This clonotype was seen a few times. J is TRBJ2-2 and V is TRBV2, with TRBD2 identical over 11 bases. Trimming took 1 base from V and 5 from J; bases not matched to a gene: 3. The CDR3 is 16 amino acids. The V gene's germline CDR1 is SNHLY and CDR2 FYNNEI. CDR3 DNA: TGTGCCAGCAGTGAAGGGACTAGCGGGCGAACCGGGGAGCTGTTTTTT. Translation gives CASSEGTSGRTGELFF. Based on the CDR3 plus reference TRBV2 and TRBJ2-2, the full variable domain is EPEVTQTPSHQVTQMGQEVILRCVPISNHLYFYWYRQILGQKVEFLVSFYNNEISEKSEIFDDQFSVERPDGSNFTLKIRSTKLEDSAMYFCASSEGTSGRTGELFFGEGSRLTVL.

The rearrangement links TRBV4-1 to TRBJ1-5; no definite D call. This CDR3 spans 15 amino acids. Germline CDR1 MGHRA, CDR2 YSYEKL. V lost 1 base and J lost 9, with 16 bases in between. The CDR3 region has the DNA TGCGCCAGCAGCCAAGCGACTGACGGCGGAAGGCCCCAGCATTTT. Its protein is CASSQATDGGRPQHF.

This chain joins TRBV12-3 or TRBV12-4 and TRBJ1-5; a possible D gene is TRBD1 (5 bases). The CDR3 extends over 15 amino acids. Trimming removed 3 bases from V and 3 bases from J, with 12 bases in between. The CDR3 nucleotides read TGTGCCAGCAGTTTGGAGGGGTTGGCCAATCAGCCCCAGCATTTT. Amino acid sequence: CASSLEGLANQPQHF.

This clonotype has more than one count but fewer than ten. This chain links TRBV2 with TRBJ1-1; 9 bases agree with TRBD1. The germline gives CDR1 SNHLY, CDR2 FYNNEI. The CDR3 has 16 residues. Trimming cost V 1 base and J 4 bases; bases outside gene matches: 7. The CDR3 nucleotides read TGTGCCAGCAGTGAAGAGTGGACAGGGGTCCCCACTGAAGCTTTCTTT. Translation gives CASSEEWTGVPTEAFF. The complete variable domain, with remaining parts taken from reference TRBV2 and TRBJ1-1, reads EPEVTQTPSHQVTQMGQEVILRCVPISNHLYFYWYRQILGQKVEFLVSFYNNEISEKSEIFDDQFSVERPDGSNFTLKIRSTKLEDSAMYFCASSEEWTGVPTEAFFGQGTRLTVV.

The genes are TRBV7-6 and TRBJ2-1; TRBD2 is a possible D gene (6 bases). Looked up from germline, CDR1 is SGHVS and CDR2 is FNYEAQ. CDR3 length: 14 amino acids. V was clipped by 4 bases and J by 7 bases, with 14 bases between them. The CDR3 nucleotides are TGTGCCAGCAGCTCGGGCATGGCGGGGAATGAGCAGTTCTTC. Translation gives CASSSGMAGNEQFF.

The sample holds a few counts of this clonotype. This sequence joins TRBV12-3 or TRBV12-4 and TRBJ1-1; unclear D gene. This CDR3 region has 11 residues. V lost 6 bases and J 8 bases, leaving 10 bases between the germline ends. In nucleotides, the CDR3 is TGTGCCAGCAGCCAAAACTGGGAAGCTTTCTTT. As protein: CASSQNWEAFF.

V gene TRBV7-2 combines with J gene TRBJ2-5, with 7 bases matching TRBD2. The V gene end was trimmed by 3 bases and the J gene end by 3 bases; junction bases not matched to a gene: 4. The CDR3 runs 14 residues. CDR1 is SGHTA and CDR2 is FQGNSA in the germline V gene. This CDR3 reads CASSLWAGEETQYF. The CDR3 DNA reads TGTGCCAGCAGCTTGTGGGCGGGAGAAGAGACCCAGTACTTC.

This clonotype has a handful of counts. The chain uses TRBV7-2 and TRBJ1-2; D ambiguous. The CDR3 extends over 14 amino acids. The V gene lost 3 bases and the J gene lost 2 bases, with 10 bases spanning the gap. The germline CDR1 and CDR2 sequences are SGHTA and FQGNSA. This CDR3 reads CASSFLSGNYGYTF. Written as DNA, the CDR3 is TGTGCCAGCAGCTTCCTAAGTGGAAACTATGGCTACACCTTC. Full variable domain (missing parts from reference TRBV7-2 and TRBJ1-2): GAGVSQSPSNKVTEKGKDVELRCDPISGHTALYWYRQSLGQGLEFLIYFQGNSAPDKSGLPSDRFSAERTGGSVSTLTIQRTQQEDSAVYLCASSFLSGNYGYTFGSGTRLTVV.

This clonotype was counted many times. The chain links TRBV7-2 to TRBJ1-5, with D unresolved. The CDR3 length is 16 residues. V lost 4 bases and J 6 bases, leaving 19 bases between the germline ends. Germline loops: CDR1 SGHTA, CDR2 FQGNSA. In nucleotides, the CDR3 is TGTGCCAGCAGCTCCCTACCGGCGGGCGGCGGTCAGCCCCAGCATTTT. Residues: CASSSLPAGGGQPQHF.

This clonotype was recorded a few times. J is TRBJ1-2 and V is TRBV27; no clear D gene. Trimming removed 3 bases from V and 7 bases from J, with 15 bases in between. In germline, CDR1 is MNHEY, CDR2 SMNVEV (reference sequence). CDR3 length: 14 amino acids. The CDR3 here is CASSFLGGGRGYTF. The CDR3 coding sequence is TGTGCCAGCAGTTTTTTAGGTGGAGGACGTGGCTACACCTTC.

This chain links TRBV4-1 with TRBJ2-3; D unclear. The CDR3 totals 14 residues. Between the trimmed V and J ends, which lost 1 base and 7 bases, there was a span of 12 bases. Germline CDR1 is MGHRA and CDR2 is YSYEKL. The CDR3 DNA follows: TGCGCCAGCAGCCAAGTGGGCCTTAGGAATACGCAGTATTTT. Translating gives CASSQVGLRNTQYF.

The chain carries TRBV5-1 and TRBJ1-6, with TRBD1 as a possible D gene (5 bases). The CDR3 extends over 15 amino acids. V shed 3 bases and J shed 4 bases, with 11 bases lying between them. Germline CDR1 reads SGHRS; CDR2 reads YFSETQ. The CDR3 spells CASSSLGTYNSPLHF. Written as DNA, the CDR3 is TGCGCCAGCAGCTCCTTGGGGACTTATAATTCACCCCTCCACTTT.

The chain employs TRBV7-2 and TRBJ2-3, with D possibly TRBD2 on 6 matching bases. CDR3 length equals 15 residues. The V end was cut by 4 bases, the J end by 6 bases, with 17 bases between. Per germline, CDR1 SGHTA and CDR2 FQGNSA. DNA of the CDR3: TGTGCCAGCAGCTCCGTGGAGGGGTCCGTCGATACGCAGTATTTT. Its protein product is CASSSVEGSVDTQYF.

The sample holds a few counts of this clonotype. The chain carries TRBV3-1 and TRBJ1-1, with D perhaps matching TRBD1 (6 bases). V lost 1 base to trimming and J lost 1 base, with 16 bases between them. The CDR3 is made up of 17 amino acids. Germline V lookup: CDR1 LGHDT, CDR2 YNNKEL (reference sequence). The CDR3 sequence is CASSQGTTGYQNTEAFF. The DNA of the CDR3 is TGTGCCAGCAGCCAAGGGACCACAGGGTATCAGAACACTGAAGCTTTCTTT.

This clonotype was detected only a few times. Compared with germline, one end of the junction differs, possibly owing to a read error. The chain carries TRBV7-7 and TRBJ2-1, with a possible D match to TRBD1 (5 bases). This CDR3 has 13 amino acids. CDR1 and CDR2 (germline): SSHAT, FNYEAQ (reference sequence). In DNA form, the CDR3 reads TGTGCTAGCAGCTTGGTCCAGGGCCGGGAGCAGTTCTTC. Protein product: CASSLVQGREQFF.

This clonotype was found a few times. This chain joins TRBV18 and TRBJ1-2; 7 nucleotides line up with TRBD1. The CDR3 contains 16 residues. J was trimmed by 5 bases and V by 3 bases; bases with no gene match: 12. Germline V lookup: CDR1 KGHSH, CDR2 LQKENI. CDR3 DNA sequence: TGTGCCAGCTCACCCCCACCAGGACAGGAAATTTATGGCTACACCTTC. Protein sequence: CASSPPPGQEIYGYTF.

The CDR3 DNA follows: TGTGCCAGCAGCGTATGGACTAGCGGGGGCCAAGAGACCCAGTACTTC. Amino acids: CASSVWTSGGQETQYF. J is TRBJ2-5 and V is TRBV9, with 13 bases matching TRBD2. This CDR3 has 16 amino acids. CDR1 and CDR2 from the germline V gene are SGDLS and YYNGEE. With 1 base clipped from V and 1 base from J, the junction kept 1 base outside the gene matches.

The chain carries TRBV19 and TRBJ1-4; D possibly corresponds to TRBD1 (5 bases). Germline assignment: CDR1 LNHDA and CDR2 SQIVND (reference sequence). V lost 3 bases, J lost 5 bases, and 7 bases lay in between. This CDR3 comprises 13 residues. The CDR3 is CASSIGGNEKLFF. CDR3 DNA sequence: TGTGCCAGTAGTATCGGGGGGAATGAAAAACTGTTTTTT.